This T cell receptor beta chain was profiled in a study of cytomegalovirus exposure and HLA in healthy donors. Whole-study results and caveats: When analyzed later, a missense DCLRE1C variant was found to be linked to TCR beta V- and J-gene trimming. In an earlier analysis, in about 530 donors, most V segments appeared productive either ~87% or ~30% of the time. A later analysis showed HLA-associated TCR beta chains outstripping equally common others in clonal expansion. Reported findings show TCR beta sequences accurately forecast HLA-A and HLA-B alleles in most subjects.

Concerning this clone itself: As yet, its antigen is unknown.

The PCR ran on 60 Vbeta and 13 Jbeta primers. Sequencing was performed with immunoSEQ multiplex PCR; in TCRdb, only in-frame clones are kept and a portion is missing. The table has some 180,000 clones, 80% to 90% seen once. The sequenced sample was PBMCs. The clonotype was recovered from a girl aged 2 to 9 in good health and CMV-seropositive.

CDR3 DNA: TGTGCCAGCAGTGAGCGGGACAGAAATTCACCCCTCCACTTT. The encoded protein is CASSERDRNSPLHF. The rearrangement joins TRBV6-1 to TRBJ1-6; 7 positions match TRBD1. The CDR3 has 14 residues. V trimming: 3 bases; J trimming: 7 bases; junction bases outside the gene matches: 3. Germline CDR1 MNHNS, CDR2 SASEGT.